Listed below are T cell receptor beta chains from one sample, sequenced in a study of Graves' ophthalmopathy and Graves' hyperthyroidism. Via MiXCR, TCRdb re-called the multiplex PCR reads, giving one row per CDR3 protein. The sample lists around 1,200,000 distinct CDR3 sequences, less than 45% occurring once. Sequenced material: peripheral blood or thyroid tissue (not recorded which). These receptors all come from an adult man with Graves' hyperthyroidism. Each CDR3 is given with its conserved first and last residue. The D gene is left open where the match is weak.

v_call: TRBV7-2
d_call: -
cdr3_aa: CASSYRGVSYEQYF

v_call: TRBV29-1
d_call: -
cdr3_aa: CSEMGSNYGYTF

v_call: TRBV24-1
d_call: -
cdr3_aa: CATSVGDRNTGELFF

v_call: TRBV15
d_call: -
cdr3_aa: CATSSLGGRWDQPQHF

v_call: TRBV7-2
d_call: -
cdr3_aa: CASSLDQSRTYGYTF

v_call: TRBV19
d_call: -
cdr3_aa: CANSSGTGPYEQYF

v_call: TRBV19
d_call: -
cdr3_aa: CASSRDTPDAQYF

v_call: TRBV19
d_call: -
cdr3_aa: CGVTAGDGYTF

v_call: TRBV15
d_call: TRBD2
cdr3_aa: CATGNSGRNTGELFF

v_call: TRBV15
d_call: -
cdr3_aa: CATSRDRDYEQYF

v_call: TRBV7-2
d_call: -
cdr3_aa: CASSPTGAREKLFF

v_call: TRBV24-1
d_call: -
cdr3_aa: CATSDYGMGGDGYTF

v_call: TRBV7-3
d_call: -
cdr3_aa: CASSSGRAEPTPETQYF

v_call: TRBV10-3
d_call: -
cdr3_aa: CAIRSDWLYF

v_call: TRBV7-8
d_call: -
cdr3_aa: CASSLQGQTNTEELFF

v_call: TRBV29-1
d_call: -
cdr3_aa: CSGNRDNTEAFF

v_call: TRBV10-2
d_call: -
cdr3_aa: CASSAGLANTEAFF

v_call: TRBV15
d_call: -
cdr3_aa: CATSKKGQPDYEQYF

v_call: TRBV19
d_call: -
cdr3_aa: CASSIDRETDSGNTIYF

v_call: TRBV28
d_call: -
cdr3_aa: CASSLAEANYGYTF